The 15 T cell receptor beta chains presented below share a single source sample, sequenced in a study of blood T cell repertoires in COVID-19. Assay used: immunoSEQ multiplex PCR; TCRdb lists only in-frame clones, some missing. The sample contains 250,000 to 350,000 clones, approximately 85% of which appear only once. The sample was PBMCs or T cells enriched from blood (not recorded which). The receptors were gathered from a woman aged 30 to 39 who had recovered from COVID-19.

V usage is TRBV7-9 and J usage is TRBJ1-5; the D is unclear. V shed 5 bases and J shed 3 bases, with 17 bases lying between them. CDR1 and CDR2 from the germline V gene are SEHNR and FQNEAQ (reference sequence). CDR3 length: 16 residues. The CDR3 loop reads CASSIGLLGHNQPQHF. In nucleotides, the CDR3 is TGTGCCAGCAGCATCGGACTATTAGGGCACAATCAGCCCCAGCATTTT.

This clone was seen only a few times. This chain connects TRBV19 to TRBJ1-2; TRBD1 matches 8 bases. Germline V gene lookup returns CDR1 LNHDA and CDR2 SQIVND (reference sequence). CDR3 size: 14 residues. V trimming: 5 bases; J trimming: 6 bases; junction bases outside the gene matches: 8. DNA for the CDR3: TGTGCCAGTAGTGTCCGAGGACAGGGAAATGGCTACACCTTC. Its translation: CASSVRGQGNGYTF.

The rearrangement uses TRBV30 and TRBJ2-5; the match to TRBD2 covers 8 bases. In germline, CDR1 is GTSNPN, CDR2 SVGIG (reference sequence). V lost 0 bases to trimming and J lost 5 bases; unmatched junction nucleotides: 8. The CDR3 contains 15 residues. The CDR3 sequence: CAWSVGAGVWETQYF. The CDR3 region has the DNA TGTGCCTGGAGTGTTGGAGCGGGAGTGTGGGAGACCCAGTACTTC.

The chain employs TRBV19 and TRBJ2-3, with 11 positions matching TRBD2. Germline lookup yields CDR1 LNHDA and CDR2 SQIVND (reference sequence). The V and J ends lost 7 bases and 5 bases, in that order; junction bases with no gene match: 14. The CDR3 length is 17 residues. The CDR3 spells CASTSWLAGGRVDTQYF. For the CDR3, the DNA is TGTGCCAGTACCTCTTGGCTAGCGGGAGGCCGGGTAGATACGCAGTATTTT.

The chain uses TRBV4-2 and TRBJ1-3, with a weak D call TRBD1 (6 bases). CDR1 and CDR2 from the germline V gene are LGHNA and YNFKEQ. The CDR3 is made up of 15 amino acids. V lost 0 bases, J lost 2 bases, and 8 bases lay in between. The CDR3 region is CASSQDQGPGNTIYF. In DNA, the CDR3 is TGTGCCAGCAGCCAAGATCAGGGGCCTGGAAACACCATATATTTT.

V gene TRBV9 combines with J gene TRBJ1-3; D might be TRBD1 (5 bases). Trimming removed 0 bases from V and 0 bases from J, with 10 bases in between. Germline-derived CDR1 and CDR2 are SGDLS and YYNGEE. There are 16 residues in the CDR3. Here the CDR3 DNA reads TGTGCCAGCAGCGTAGGAAGGGGCTTCTCTGGAAACACCATATATTTT. Residues: CASSVGRGFSGNTIYF.

This chain joins TRBV21-1 and TRBJ1-6. TRBV21-1 is a recognized pseudogene. This CDR3 spans 20 amino acids. CDR3 DNA: TGTGCCAGCAGCAAAGCACCGGGAGGGACAGACTGCTCCTATAATTCACCCCTCCACTTT. Translation: CASSKAPGGTDCSYNSPLHF.

The J gene is TRBJ1-3, the V gene TRBV9, with D unclear. The CDR3 contains 16 residues. Germline V gene lookup returns CDR1 SGDLS and CDR2 YYNGEE. V was cut by 3 bases and J by 0 bases, with 13 bases left in between. CDR3 nucleotide sequence: TGTGCCAGCAGCGCCAGCGACGGATTCTCTGGAAACACCATATATTTT. This translates into CASSASDGFSGNTIYF.

The gene calls are TRBV10-3 and TRBJ2-7; maybe TRBD1 (6 bases). V was shortened by 6 bases and J by 11 bases, with 20 bases between the two germline ends. The CDR3 has 13 residues. CDR1 ENHRY and CDR2 SYGVKD come from the germline V gene. The CDR3 nucleotides are TGTGCCATCAGGGACCCCGTGGGGGCCCCGGAGTACTTC. It codes for CAIRDPVGAPEYF.

The chain has TRBV7-9 and TRBJ2-1, with D uncertain. Trimming removed 0 bases from V and 6 bases from J, with 9 bases in between. CDR1 SEHNR and CDR2 FQNEAQ come from the germline V gene (reference sequence). The CDR3 runs to 14 residues. The CDR3 sequence is CASSLALASNEQFF. CDR3 nucleotides: TGTGCCAGCAGCTTAGCGCTTGCGTCCAATGAGCAGTTCTTC.

V usage is TRBV28 and J usage is TRBJ1-2, with 11 bases aligning to TRBD1. Germline V CDR1 and CDR2: MDHEN, SYDVKM. The J segment lost 4 bases and the V segment lost 4 bases, leaving 8 bases of the junction unmatched. The CDR3 extends over 16 amino acids. This CDR3 reads CASSSPAGTGGYGYTF. In DNA form, the CDR3 reads TGTGCCAGCAGTTCCCCAGCCGGGACAGGGGGCTATGGCTACACCTTC.

The J gene is TRBJ2-2, the V gene TRBV24-1, with 8 bases that match TRBD2. This CDR3 comprises 19 residues. In germline, CDR1 is KGHDR, CDR2 SFDVKD. The J segment lost 6 bases and the V segment lost 1 base, leaving 15 bases of the junction unmatched. In DNA, the CDR3 is TGTGCCACCAGTGATTTCGAGGCACGAGCGGGAGTTAGAGCCGGGGAGCTGTTTTTT. It specifies CATSDFEARAGVRAGELFF.

This clone showed up just once. The V call is TRBV15, the J call TRBJ2-3; a weak D match, TRBD1 (6 bases). Trimming stripped 0 bases from V and 7 bases from J, with 17 bases between. Germline V gene data show CDR1 as LNHNV and CDR2 as YYDKDF (reference sequence). This CDR3 comprises 16 residues. The CDR3 nucleotides are TGTGCCACCAGCAGAGATCAAGGTGGGGGCTCAAATACGCAGTATTTT. Translation gives CATSRDQGGGSNTQYF.

J is TRBJ1-5 and V is TRBV11-2, with D possibly TRBD1 on 5 matching bases. The CDR3 length is 15 residues. CDR1 is SGHAT and CDR2 is FQNNGV in the germline V gene. Deletions cut 2 bases from V and 0 bases from J, with 8 bases between. The CDR3 region is CASSLQGYSNQPQHF. CDR3 in DNA: TGTGCCAGCAGCTTACAGGGATATAGCAATCAGCCCCAGCATTTT.

J is TRBJ2-5 and V is TRBV3-1 (or the pseudogene TRBV3-2); D gene ambiguous. Trimming took 0 bases from V and 5 from J, leaving 7 bases between them. The germline gives CDR1 LGHDT, CDR2 YNNKEL (reference sequence). CDR3 length: 13 amino acids. Here the CDR3 DNA reads TGTGCCAGCAGCCAAGATACCAGGGAGACCCAGTACTTC. Its translation is CASSQDTRETQYF.